This T cell receptor beta chain was obtained from a study of T cells after yellow fever vaccination. Study results and limitations: Weaker overall was a secondary response that nonetheless peaked faster, on day 5 versus 15. Subsequent booster samples again held most clones from primary vaccination (more than 95% CD4, 88% CD8).

With respect to this clonotype: The antigen remains unidentified.

The germline gives CDR1 LGHDT, CDR2 YNNKEL (reference sequence). V was pared by 1 base and J by 4 bases, with 5 bases of the junction left unmatched. The CDR3 is 16 residues long. Production of TCR cDNA was by 5'RACE template switching, which also added a universal primer site and UMIs. TCRdb itself ran the 5' RACE reads through MiXCR, one entry per CDR3 protein. The data contain 400,000 to 450,000 distinct CDR3 sequences, over 15% of them singletons. This TCR was recovered from a young man who received the YFV17D yellow fever vaccine. This chain links TRBV3-1 with TRBJ1-2; TRBD1 matches 11 bases. The sequences come from PBMCs, collected before the yellow fever booster vaccination. The CDR3 DNA reads TGTGCCAGCAGCCAAGGAATCGGGACAGGGGGCTATGGCTACACCTTC. It is translated as CASSQGIGTGGYGYTF.